The 29 T cell receptor beta chains listed next were all sequenced from one sample in a study of blood T cell repertoires in COVID-19. Libraries were prepared by immunoSEQ multiplex PCR; TCRdb keeps only in-frame clonotypes and omits some of them. The sample shows about 200,000 clones, approximately 88% of them seen only once. Material: PBMCs or T cells enriched from blood (not recorded which). The receptors stem from a woman aged 18 to 35 who had recovered from COVID-19.

The chain joins TRBV11-3 to TRBJ2-2; 7 nucleotides line up with TRBD2. Germline lookup yields CDR1 SGHNT and CDR2 YENEEA. V gave up 0 bases and J gave up 8 bases; unmatched junction bases: 9. The CDR3 length is 16 residues. The CDR3 nucleotides are TGTGCCAGCAGCTTAGAGGGGAGGGTGACCAGAGGGGAGCTGTTTTTT. Translating gives CASSLEGRVTRGELFF.

The chain couples TRBV4-1 to TRBJ1-6; D might be TRBD1 (6 bases). The V gene lost 4 bases and the J gene lost 13 bases, with 29 bases spanning the gap. This CDR3 region has 18 residues. Looked up from germline, CDR1 is MGHRA and CDR2 is YSYEKL. The CDR3 loop reads CASSRRPPDSNVLVPLHF. The CDR3 DNA follows: TGCGCCAGCAGCCGCAGACCCCCGGACAGTAACGTTCTCGTGCCCCTCCACTTT.

The chain uses TRBV6-5 and TRBJ2-7; the match to TRBD1 covers 9 bases. The CDR3 spans 14 residues. From germline, CDR1 is MNHEY and CDR2 SVGAGI. The V and J ends lost 6 bases and 5 bases, in that order; junction bases with no gene match: 8. CDR3 bases: TGTGCCAGCAGCCAAGGACAGGGGACGGACGAGCAGTACTTC. Protein sequence: CASSQGQGTDEQYF.

V and J are TRBV6-1 and TRBJ1-1; 12 bases are shared with TRBD1. The CDR3 is made up of 18 amino acids. The germline V gene has CDR1 MNHNS and CDR2 SASEGT. V lost 4 bases, J lost 0 bases, and 9 bases stayed unmatched. The CDR3 DNA sequence: TGTGCCAGCAGTGGGGGGACAGGGGGCAATGTGATGAACACTGAAGCTTTCTTT. Translation gives CASSGGTGGNVMNTEAFF.

This chain links TRBV4-1 with TRBJ1-6, with a weak D call TRBD1 (5 bases). Trimming pared 0 bases from V and 6 bases from J, leaving 9 bases between. The germline V gene encodes CDR1 MGHRA and CDR2 YSYEKL. This CDR3 is built from 15 residues. CDR3 sequence (DNA): TGCGCCAGCAGCCAAGAAGGGGCCGGTAATTCACCCCTCCACTTT. Residues: CASSQEGAGNSPLHF.

The rearrangement uses TRBV7-2 and TRBJ1-1, with D possibly TRBD1 on 5 matching bases. V was trimmed by 2 bases and J by 0 bases, leaving 10 bases between them. The germline V gene has CDR1 SGHTA and CDR2 FQGNSA. The CDR3 length is 15 residues. The CDR3 region is CASSLYPGMNTEAFF. The CDR3 nucleotides are TGTGCCAGCAGCTTATACCCAGGGATGAACACTGAAGCTTTCTTT. Combining the CDR3 with reference TRBV7-2 and TRBJ1-1 gives the whole variable domain GAGVSQSPSNKVTEKGKDVELRCDPISGHTALYWYRQSLGQGLEFLIYFQGNSAPDKSGLPSDRFSAERTGGSVSTLTIQRTQQEDSAVYLCASSLYPGMNTEAFFGQGTRLTVV.

The chain combines TRBV27 with TRBJ1-2; D is possibly TRBD1 (5 bases). The CDR3 is 14 residues long. Deletions cut 2 bases from V and 4 bases from J, with 11 bases between. Germline V gene lookup returns CDR1 MNHEY and CDR2 SMNVEV (reference sequence). The CDR3 loop reads CASSLVQGGYGYTF. CDR3 bases: TGTGCCAGCAGTTTAGTTCAGGGTGGCTATGGCTACACCTTC.

The rearrangement joins TRBV12-3 or TRBV12-4 to TRBJ1-2; 7 bases are shared with TRBD1. This CDR3 has 13 residues. After removal of 2 bases from V and 8 bases from J, the junction contained 5 bases not matched to a gene. DNA for the CDR3: TGTGCCAGCAGTTTAAACAGGGGAAAAGGCTACACCTTC. Protein sequence: CASSLNRGKGYTF.

This clone came up once. The rearrangement links TRBV5-1 to TRBJ1-3, with TRBD1 matching 9 bases. This CDR3 is built from 16 residues. The V gene's germline CDR1 is SGHRS and CDR2 YFSETQ. J gave up 3 bases and V 4 bases, and 8 bases lay outside the gene matches. The chain's CDR3 is CASSVPDRGSGNTIYF. The CDR3 nucleotides are TGCGCCAGCAGCGTTCCGGACAGGGGAAGTGGAAACACCATATATTTT.

The V call is TRBV3-1 (or the pseudogene TRBV3-2), the J call TRBJ1-6; D remains unclear. Trimming cost V 2 bases and J 0 bases, with 11 bases left between them. CDR3 size: 17 residues. Per the germline V gene, CDR1 is LGHDT and CDR2 is YNNKEL (reference sequence). The CDR3 region is CASSQWETFSYNSPLHF. CDR3 bases: TGTGCCAGCAGCCAATGGGAGACATTCTCCTATAATTCACCCCTCCACTTT.

The chain links TRBV4-1 to TRBJ2-7; D uncertain. The CDR3 has 14 amino acids. V lost 4 bases and J 0 bases, leaving 10 bases between the germline ends. CDR1 and CDR2 (germline): MGHRA, YSYEKL. CDR3 loop: CASSPSPASYEQYF. The CDR3 bases are TGCGCCAGCAGCCCTAGTCCGGCCTCCTACGAGCAGTACTTC.

This chain connects TRBV7-2 to TRBJ2-1; 10 bases map to TRBD1. The CDR3 runs 15 residues. V lost 5 bases, J lost 7 bases, and 8 bases stayed unmatched. The germline gives CDR1 SGHTA, CDR2 FQGNSA. CDR3 nucleotide sequence: TGTGCCAGCAGCCACGTCGGACAGGGGGGGAATGAGCAGTTCTTC. This translates into CASSHVGQGGNEQFF.

The chain links TRBV5-1 to TRBJ2-2; possible D gene TRBD1, 5 bases. The CDR3 extends over 14 amino acids. Germline loops: CDR1 SGHRS, CDR2 YFSETQ. Trimming pared 0 bases from V and 5 bases from J, leaving 8 bases between. In DNA, the CDR3 is TGCGCCAGCAGCTTGGGACAGCCGACCGGGGAGCTGTTTTTT. Translating gives CASSLGQPTGELFF.

The chain recombines TRBV9 with TRBJ1-4; D gene unclear. Trimming took 0 bases from V and 5 from J, leaving 8 bases between them. From germline, CDR1 is SGDLS and CDR2 YYNGEE. CDR3 length: 14 residues. In DNA, the CDR3 is TGTGCCAGCAGCGTAGGGCAAATCAATGAAAAACTGTTTTTT. This gives the protein CASSVGQINEKLFF.

The V and J genes are TRBV28 and TRBJ1-5; D is perhaps TRBD1 (5 bases). V was pared by 7 bases and J by 1 base, with 14 bases between. The CDR3 consists of 15 residues. Germline V gene lookup returns CDR1 MDHEN and CDR2 SYDVKM. The chain's CDR3 is CASISGGGSNQPQHF. The CDR3, as DNA: TGTGCCAGCATCTCGGGCGGGGGGAGCAATCAGCCCCAGCATTTT.

V usage is TRBV19 and J usage is TRBJ1-1; the D gene is possibly TRBD1 (6 bases). V lost 7 bases and J lost 0, with 12 bases in between. Germline CDR1 LNHDA, CDR2 SQIVND (reference sequence). The CDR3 spans 14 residues. CDR3 sequence reads: CASKTGSVNTEAFF. The CDR3 coding sequence is TGTGCCAGTAAGACAGGCAGCGTGAACACTGAAGCTTTCTTT.

CDR3 nucleotides: TGTGCCAGCAGACTCGGGACAGGGGGCACTGAAGCTTTCTTT. It specifies CASRLGTGGTEAFF. This sequence joins TRBV14 and TRBJ1-1; TRBD1 matches at 11 bases. This CDR3 region has 14 residues. J was trimmed by 4 bases and V by 6 bases; bases with no gene match: 4. Germline CDR1 is SGHDN and CDR2 is FVKESK.

CDR3 DNA: TGCGCCAGCAGCTTGGGGCGCACAGATACGCAGTATTTT. It codes for CASSLGRTDTQYF. This sequence joins TRBV5-1 and TRBJ2-3; D is unclear. The CDR3 has 13 amino acids. V was shortened by 0 bases and J by 1 base, with 3 bases between the two germline ends. In germline, CDR1 is SGHRS, CDR2 YFSETQ.

V and J are TRBV7-3 and TRBJ2-1, with 9 bases that match TRBD2. This CDR3 region has 17 residues. V dropped 4 bases and J dropped 7; count of bases not matched to a gene: 14. The germline V gene has CDR1 SGHTA and CDR2 FQGTGA. The CDR3 DNA reads as TGTGCCAGCAGCTCCCCAGGCGGGGGGGCCTTGTTTAATGAGCAGTTCTTC. This translates into CASSSPGGGALFNEQFF. The full variable domain, with the rest looked up from reference TRBV7-3 and TRBJ2-1, is GAGVSQTPSNKVTEKGKYVELRCDPISGHTALYWYRQSLGQGPEFLIYFQGTGAADDSGLPNDRFFAVRPEGSVSTLKIQRTERGDSAVYLCASSSPGGGALFNEQFFGPGTRLTVL.

V is TRBV19 and J is TRBJ2-7; 8 nucleotides match TRBD1. Germline V CDR1 and CDR2: LNHDA, SQIVND (reference sequence). The trim removed 5 bases at V and 6 bases at J, leaving 6 bases unmatched. The CDR3 consists of 13 residues. CDR3 in amino acids: CASSRDRKGEQYF. The CDR3 nucleotides read TGTGCCAGTAGTCGGGACAGGAAGGGCGAGCAGTACTTC. The full variable domain, its missing parts supplied by reference TRBV19 and TRBJ2-7, is DGGITQSPKYLFRKEGQNVTLSCEQNLNHDAMYWYRQDPGQGLRLIYYSQIVNDFQKGDIAEGYSVSREKKESFPLTVTSAQKNPTAFYLCASSRDRKGEQYFGPGTRLTVT.

This clone was picked up one time. This sequence joins TRBV12-3 or TRBV12-4 and TRBJ1-1, with 8 nucleotides matching TRBD1. The CDR3 is 13 amino acids. Trimming cost V 3 bases and J 10 bases; bases outside gene matches: 7. DNA of the CDR3: TGTGCCAGCAGTTTTGGGACAGGATATGGAGCTTTCTTT. This codes for CASSFGTGYGAFF.

The rearrangement links TRBV2 to TRBJ1-5; 11 positions agree with TRBD1. The CDR3 loop spans 15 amino acids. Germline CDR1 SNHLY, CDR2 FYNNEI. The V and J ends lost 6 bases and 7 bases, in that order; junction bases with no gene match: 8. CDR3 residues: CASRAGQGAWQPQHF. The CDR3 DNA reads TGTGCCAGCAGGGCCGGACAGGGGGCTTGGCAGCCCCAGCATTTT.

The chain uses TRBV15 and TRBJ2-3; no clear D. The CDR3 is made up of 16 amino acids. From germline, CDR1 is LNHNV and CDR2 YYDKDF (reference sequence). Trimming removed 5 bases at V and 2 bases at J, with 17 bases between. CDR3 loop: CATSASSRPFTDTQYF. For the CDR3, the DNA is TGTGCCACCAGCGCATCATCGCGTCCGTTCACAGATACGCAGTATTTT.

Only one count was recorded for this clone. This sequence joins TRBV16 and TRBJ2-1; 7 bases align to TRBD1. The CDR3 consists of 19 residues. Losses at the gene ends were 4 bases for V and 1 base for J; bases not matched to a gene: 16. Germline CDR1 and CDR2: KGHSY and FQNENV. The CDR3 loop is CASSPTGAASFKSYNEQFF. In DNA form, the CDR3 reads TGTGCCAGCAGCCCAACAGGGGCTGCGTCTTTCAAATCCTACAATGAGCAGTTCTTC.

V gene TRBV28 combines with J gene TRBJ2-7; TRBD2 matches 8 bases. The CDR3 is 16 amino acids. CDR1 and CDR2 (germline): MDHEN, SYDVKM. Trimming at V came to 4 bases and at J to 0 bases, leaving 8 bases not matched to a gene. The CDR3 reads CASSSSIAGGSYEQYF. The DNA of the CDR3 is TGTGCCAGCAGTTCCTCAATCGCGGGGGGCTCCTACGAGCAGTACTTC.

This chain connects TRBV6-5 to TRBJ2-5, with D hard to call. V lost 6 bases, J lost 4 bases, and 9 bases lay in between. CDR3 size: 12 residues. Germline V CDR1 and CDR2: MNHEY, SVGAGI. The CDR3 nucleotides are TGTGCCAGCAGAACGCGAGGAGAGACCCAGTACTTC. Translated: CASRTRGETQYF.

The V gene is TRBV6-5, the J gene TRBJ2-2; 7 bases line up with TRBD1. Germline CDR1 MNHEY, CDR2 SVGAGI. The CDR3 covers 14 residues. V dropped 6 bases and J dropped 5; count of bases not matched to a gene: 6. The CDR3 reads CASRRGGATGELFF. Written as DNA, the CDR3 is TGTGCCAGCAGGCGAGGGGGCGCAACCGGGGAGCTGTTTTTT.

The V and J genes are TRBV28 and TRBJ1-2; D perhaps matches TRBD1 (5 bases). Trimming took off 7 bases at V and 6 bases at J, with 15 bases between the two ends. The CDR3 has 13 residues. Germline CDR1 and CDR2: MDHEN and SYDVKM. CDR3 residues: CASTSGGTHGYTF. Here the CDR3 DNA reads TGTGCCAGCACCTCCGGGGGGACGCATGGCTACACCTTC.

The genes are TRBV28 and TRBJ1-2; 7 bases agree with TRBD1. The CDR3 has 15 residues. V lost 3 bases and J lost 6; bases outside the gene matches: 10. Germline CDR1 reads MDHEN; CDR2 reads SYDVKM. DNA of the CDR3: TGTGCCAGCAGTTTCAGGGCCGACAGGGTGAATGGCTACACCTTC. Translation: CASSFRADRVNGYTF.